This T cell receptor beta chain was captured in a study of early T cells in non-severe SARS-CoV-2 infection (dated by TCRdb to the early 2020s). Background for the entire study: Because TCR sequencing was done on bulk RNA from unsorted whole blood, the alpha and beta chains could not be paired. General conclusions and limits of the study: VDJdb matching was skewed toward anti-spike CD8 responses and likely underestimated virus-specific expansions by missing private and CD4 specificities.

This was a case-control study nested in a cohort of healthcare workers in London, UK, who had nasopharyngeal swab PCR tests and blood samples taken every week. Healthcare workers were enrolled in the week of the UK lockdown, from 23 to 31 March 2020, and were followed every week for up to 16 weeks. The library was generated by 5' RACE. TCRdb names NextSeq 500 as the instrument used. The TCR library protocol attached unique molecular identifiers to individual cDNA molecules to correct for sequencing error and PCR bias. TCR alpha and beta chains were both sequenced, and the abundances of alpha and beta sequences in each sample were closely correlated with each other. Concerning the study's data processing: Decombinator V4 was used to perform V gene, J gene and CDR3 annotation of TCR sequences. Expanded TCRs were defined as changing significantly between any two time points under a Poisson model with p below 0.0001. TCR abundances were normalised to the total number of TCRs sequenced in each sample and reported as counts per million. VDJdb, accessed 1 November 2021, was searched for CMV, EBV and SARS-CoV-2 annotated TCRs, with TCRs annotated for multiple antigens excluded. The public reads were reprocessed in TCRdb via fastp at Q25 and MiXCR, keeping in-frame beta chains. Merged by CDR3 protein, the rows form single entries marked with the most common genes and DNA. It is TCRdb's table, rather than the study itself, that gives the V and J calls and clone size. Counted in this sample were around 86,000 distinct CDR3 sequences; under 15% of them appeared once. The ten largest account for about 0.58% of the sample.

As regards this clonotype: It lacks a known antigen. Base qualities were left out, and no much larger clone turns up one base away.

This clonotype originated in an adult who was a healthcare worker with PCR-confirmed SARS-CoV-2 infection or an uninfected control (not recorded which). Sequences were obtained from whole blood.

The nucleotide sequence is TGTGCCAGCACCAACCCCGACTCCTACGAGCAGTACGTC. Its coded protein is CASTNPDSYEQYV. This chain is built from TRBV7-8 and TRBJ2-7; the D gene lacks a confident call. Per the germline V gene, SGHVS is the CDR1 and FQNEAQ is the CDR2. Trimming costs V 7 bases and J 0 bases, and their ends lie 10 bases apart. Reading from cysteine to valine, the CDR3 counts 13 amino acids. Kept here is only the CDR3 DNA, which spans 39 bases and is read in frame from base 1.